These 7 T cell receptor beta chains were sequenced from one sample in a study of blood T cell repertoires in COVID-19. TCRdb's copy holds only in-frame clones and misses some; the assay was immunoSEQ multiplex PCR. The sample yields 290,000 or so clones, about nine tenths seen once. Sequenced sample: PBMCs or T cells enriched from blood (not recorded which). The receptor source for this set is a woman in her late teens or twenties who had recovered from COVID-19.

In its sample, this clone was seen once. J is TRBJ1-3 and V is TRBV30; 7 bases agree with TRBD1. In germline, CDR1 is GTSNPN, CDR2 SVGIG (reference sequence). Germline trimming cut 5 bases from V and 3 bases from J; bases unmatched to any gene: 10. The CDR3 extends over 15 amino acids. CDR3 bases: TGTGCCTGGGAAGACCCGGACAGGAGTGGAAACACCATATATTTT. This translates into CAWEDPDRSGNTIYF.

The rearrangement links TRBV27 to TRBJ1-2; 8 bases fit TRBD1. The V gene end was trimmed by 7 bases and the J gene end by 5 bases; junction bases not matched to a gene: 6. CDR3 length: 13 residues. Germline lookup yields CDR1 MNHEY and CDR2 SMNVEV (reference sequence). CDR3 sequence reads: CASTSRTGYGYTF. The CDR3 nucleotides read TGTGCCAGCACCTCGAGGACAGGGTATGGCTACACCTTC.

This sequence joins TRBV11-2 and TRBJ2-3; 14 bases map to TRBD2. This CDR3 is 16 amino acids long. CDR1 and CDR2 (germline): SGHAT, FQNNGV. Germline trimming cut 4 bases from V and 5 bases from J; bases unmatched to any gene: 5. Here the CDR3 reads CASSSTSGGEKDTQYF. CDR3 coding DNA: TGTGCCAGCAGCTCGACTAGCGGGGGGGAGAAAGATACGCAGTATTTT.

The chain uses TRBV11-2 and TRBJ2-3, with D hard to call. This CDR3 has 14 residues. The ends were cut back, 0 bases at V and 2 bases at J, with 6 bases in the middle. CDR1 is SGHAT, CDR2 FQNNGV, per germline. The CDR3 sequence: CASSLEMATDTQYF. The CDR3 nucleotides are TGTGCCAGCAGCTTAGAAATGGCCACAGATACGCAGTATTTT.

The chain links TRBV18 to TRBJ1-2, with D uncertain. The germline V and J ends were trimmed by 0 bases and 8 bases, with 16 bases remaining between them. The CDR3 totals 15 residues. CDR1 is KGHSH, CDR2 LQKENI, per germline. The chain's CDR3 is CASSPPLGVRSGYTF. DNA of the CDR3: TGTGCCAGCTCACCACCGTTAGGAGTCCGGAGCGGCTACACCTTC.

The chain employs TRBV9 and TRBJ1-1, with 9 bases matching TRBD1. Trimming removed 3 bases from V and 5 bases from J; junction bases left unmatched: 8. Germline V CDR1 and CDR2: SGDLS, YYNGEE. This CDR3 spans 15 amino acids. The CDR3 nucleotides are TGTGCCAGCAGCGCGCAACAGGGGGCGCGAACTGAAGCTTTCTTT. It encodes CASSAQQGARTEAFF.

This sequence joins TRBV7-6 and TRBJ2-1, with a tentative D call TRBD2 (5 bases). CDR1 is SGHVS, CDR2 FNYEAQ, per germline. The V gene lost 5 bases and the J gene lost 4 bases, with 18 bases spanning the gap. The length of the CDR3 is 16 residues. Written as DNA, the CDR3 is TGTGCCAGCAGCCCCACCACTAGTGCCGCTTACAATGAGCAGTTCTTC. It specifies CASSPTTSAAYNEQFF.